This is a list of T cell receptor beta chains from one sample in a study of cytomegalovirus exposure and HLA in healthy donors. Profiled with immunoSEQ multiplex PCR; TCRdb holds only in-frame clones, not every one. This table has over 100,000 clones, roughly 63% appearing once. The sequenced material came from PBMCs. The receptors were sampled from a woman in her seventies in good health and CMV-seropositive. Each CDR3 is given with its conserved first and last residue. The order of the fields is CDR3 DNA, CDR3 protein, J gene, clone size, D gene, V gene. A D gene is named only where the DNA matches it firmly. A clone size is listed for some rows: how often the clone was seen (once, few, many), or a class if it is expanded.

TGTGCCAGCAGCGCAGGGCCTTCGACAGAAGCTTTCTTT,CASSAGPSTEAFF,TRBJ1-1,NA,NA,TRBV9
TGCAGCGTCGGGACAGGGTCAATCATGAACACTGAAGCTTTCTTT,CSVGTGSIMNTEAFF,TRBJ1-1,few,TRBD1,TRBV29-1
TGTGCCAGCAGTTTAGCAAGGGGTTATTTTGGGACCCAGTACTTC,CASSLARGYFGTQYF,TRBJ2-5,NA,NA,TRBV28
TGCGCCAGCAGCCAAGAGGGACAGGGGGCTTACGAGCAGTACTTC,CASSQEGQGAYEQYF,TRBJ2-7,NA,TRBD1,TRBV4-3
TGTGCCAGCAGTTTATGGCGGGGGGGCGGCCAAGAGACCCAGTACTTC,CASSLWRGGGQETQYF,TRBJ2-5,few,TRBD2,TRBV28
TGTGCCAGCACCATACAGGGGGATCAGCCCCAGCATTTT,CASTIQGDQPQHF,TRBJ1-5,NA,TRBD1,TRBV2
TGTGCCAGCAACAACCCACAGGGGGCAGTGACCCAGTACTTC,CASNNPQGAVTQYF,TRBJ2-5,NA,TRBD1,TRBV7-2
TGCGCCAGCAGCTATCCAGGGACAGGGGGGAACACCGGGGAGCTGTTTTTT,CASSYPGTGGNTGELFF,TRBJ2-2,NA,TRBD1,TRBV5-1
TGCGCCAGCAGCTTGGACAGGGGCCCCTCCTACGAGCAGTACTTC,CASSLDRGPSYEQYF,TRBJ2-7,once,TRBD1,TRBV5-1
TGTGCCACCAGCAGACTAGCGGGGGGACAGGAGACCCAGTACTTC,CATSRLAGGQETQYF,TRBJ2-5,NA,TRBD2,TRBV15
TGTGCCAGTCTACGGCGGGGGCCAACCACAGATACGCAGTATTTT,CASLRRGPTTDTQYF,TRBJ2-3,NA,NA,TRBV5-8
TGTGCCAGCAGCTTGGCCACAGGACTAGCGGGGGATAACGGGGAGCTGTTTTTT,CASSLATGLAGDNGELFF,TRBJ2-2,NA,TRBD2,TRBV5-4
TGTGCCAGCAGTTTCCGGACTAGCTCCGAGCAGTACTTC,CASSFRTSSEQYF,TRBJ2-7,few,TRBD2,TRBV6-5
TGTGCCAGCAGCTTGGGGAGCGGGGGATCAGCGCGCAATGAGCAGTTCTTC,CASSLGSGGSARNEQFF,TRBJ2-1,once,TRBD2,TRBV5-4
TGTGCCAGAACTAGCGGGGGGTACAATGAGCAGTTCTTC,CARTSGGYNEQFF,TRBJ2-1,once,TRBD2,TRBV2
TGTGCCAGCGCCCTTAGGGGGCCGGGGAGGACTGAAGCTTTCTTT,CASALRGPGRTEAFF,TRBJ1-1,few,TRBD1,TRBV7-2
TGCGCCAGCAGCCAAGATACTTTACAGGGGAGTCATGGCTACACCTTC,CASSQDTLQGSHGYTF,TRBJ1-2,NA,TRBD1,TRBV4-1
TGTGCCAGCAGGACTGACAGGGGGAACACCGGGGAGCTGTTTTTT,CASRTDRGNTGELFF,TRBJ2-2,NA,TRBD1,TRBV6-5
TGTGCCAGCAGCAGAAGTCGGGACAGAGGACAGCCCCAGCATTTT,CASSRSRDRGQPQHF,TRBJ1-5,NA,TRBD1,TRBV7-9
TGTGCCAGCAGTTCCAGGCCCCCATACGGTGAAGCTTTCTTT,CASSSRPPYGEAFF,TRBJ1-1,NA,NA,TRBV6-5
TGTGCCAGCAGTCCCGACAGGGATGGCTATGGCTACACCTTC,CASSPDRDGYGYTF,TRBJ1-2,NA,TRBD1,TRBV2
TGTGCCAGTACAGGACAGGGTTTGGAGACCCAGTACTTC,CASTGQGLETQYF,TRBJ2-5,once,TRBD1,TRBV19
TGTGCCATCACCGTAGGACTAGCGGAGGCCTACGAGCAGTACTTC,CAITVGLAEAYEQYF,TRBJ2-7,NA,TRBD2,TRBV10-3
TGTGCCAGCAGCCTAGGACATGGCCCCTACAATGAGCAGTTCTTC,CASSLGHGPYNEQFF,TRBJ2-1,few,NA,TRBV7-2
TGTGCCATCAGTGAGCCGGGACAGGGGGTCTATGGCTACACCTTC,CAISEPGQGVYGYTF,TRBJ1-2,few,TRBD1,TRBV10-3
TGTGCCAGCCAGGGACAACAGAACACTGAAGCTTTCTTT,CASQGQQNTEAFF,TRBJ1-1,NA,NA,TRBV2
TGTGCTAGTGGTTTGGCCTACACAGGGGACACCGGGGAGCTGTTTTTT,CASGLAYTGDTGELFF,TRBJ2-2,NA,TRBD1,TRBV12-5
TGTGCCAGCAAACCGGGGACAGGGTTTCCTACGAAGCAGTACTTC,CASKPGTGFPTKQYF,TRBJ2-7,few,TRBD1,TRBV2
TGTGCCAGCAGTTCCATGACCCCGAGGACTGAAGCTTTCTTT,CASSSMTPRTEAFF,TRBJ1-1,NA,NA,TRBV6-5
TGTGCCAGCAGTGAACAAGGGGGCATAAGCACAGATACGCAGTATTTT,CASSEQGGISTDTQYF,TRBJ2-3,few,TRBD1,TRBV2
TGTGCCAGCAGTCGCGGACAGGGGCCTTACGAAGAGCAGTACTTC,CASSRGQGPYEEQYF,TRBJ2-7,NA,TRBD1,TRBV6-1
TGTGCCAGCAGACTCTACCGGACAGGGCCACCCTACGAGCAGTACTTC,CASRLYRTGPPYEQYF,TRBJ2-7,NA,TRBD1,TRBV2
TGCAGCGTTCTTCAGGGGTTCTATGGCTACACCTTC,CSVLQGFYGYTF,TRBJ1-2,few,NA,TRBV29-1
TGTGCCAGCAGCCAAGCTGGGACAGCGTCACTCTATGGCTACACCTTC,CASSQAGTASLYGYTF,TRBJ1-2,NA,TRBD1,TRBV4-2
TGCGCCAGCAGCTCCCCCGGGTTAGCGGGGGCTTCGAGAACCGGGGAGCTGTTTTTT,CASSSPGLAGASRTGELFF,TRBJ2-2,NA,TRBD2,TRBV5-1
TGCGCCAGCAGCGGACAAGAAAATGAAAAACTGTTTTTT,CASSGQENEKLFF,TRBJ1-4,few,NA,TRBV5-1
TGCGCCAGCAGCTTGGGACAGGTGAACTATGGCTACACCTTC,CASSLGQVNYGYTF,TRBJ1-2,NA,NA,TRBV5-1
TGTGCCAGCAGCCCGAGACAGGGGGCTTCAGATACGCAGTATTTT,CASSPRQGASDTQYF,TRBJ2-3,NA,NA,TRBV21-1
TGTGCCATCAGAAGGACAGGGAGCACAGATACGCAGTATTTT,CAIRRTGSTDTQYF,TRBJ2-3,once,TRBD1,TRBV10-3
TGCGCCAGCAGCCCCTCGGGGGGCAGCTATGGCTACACCTTC,CASSPSGGSYGYTF,TRBJ1-2,NA,NA,TRBV4-3
TGTGCCAGCAGTTCCCCTGGACAGGGATCACCCCTCCACTTT,CASSSPGQGSPLHF,TRBJ1-6,NA,TRBD1,TRBV6-6
TGTGCCAGCATTCGCCGGGACATCCAACCCAAAAACATTCAGTACTTC,CASIRRDIQPKNIQYF,TRBJ2-4,NA,NA,TRBV2
TGCGCCAGCACTTTCGACGACAGGGTCGGTTCACCCCTCCACTTT,CASTFDDRVGSPLHF,TRBJ1-6,NA,TRBD1,TRBV5-1
TGTGCCAGCAGCGTAGTGGGACAGGGGTATGACGGGGGCTACACCTTC,CASSVVGQGYDGGYTF,TRBJ1-2,NA,TRBD1,TRBV9
TGTGCCAGCAGAACAGGGCTCAGTTCACCCCTCCACTTT,CASRTGLSSPLHF,TRBJ1-6,NA,NA,TRBV6-5
TGCGCCAGCAGCGAAGGGACTAGCGGGGGTACCTACGAGCAGTACTTC,CASSEGTSGGTYEQYF,TRBJ2-7,NA,TRBD2,TRBV5-1
TGTGCCAGCGGCCCCACGAGGTCTGGGGCCAACGTCCTGACTTTC,CASGPTRSGANVLTF,TRBJ2-6,NA,NA,TRBV6-1
TGTGCCAGCAGTCCGGGGGGGACAGAGACCCAGTACTTC,CASSPGGTETQYF,TRBJ2-5,NA,TRBD2,TRBV2
TGTGCCAGCAGCCAAGGACTAGCGGGGGCTCCCCTAGCCAAAAACATTCAGTACTTC,CASSQGLAGAPLAKNIQYF,TRBJ2-4,NA,TRBD2,TRBV14
TGTGCCAGCTCCCAGGGACAGTATAGCAATCAGCCCCAGCATTTT,CASSQGQYSNQPQHF,TRBJ1-5,NA,TRBD1,TRBV18
TGTGCCAGCAGCTTAGAGAGCTCCTACGAGCAGTACTTC,CASSLESSYEQYF,TRBJ2-7,NA,NA,TRBV13